The 5 T cell receptor beta chains below were found in one sample sequenced in a study of OX40 agonist ivuxolimab in advanced cancers. The data were produced by immunoSEQ multiplex PCR, yet TCRdb's version contains in-frame clones alone and is incomplete. There are roughly 35,000 clones in the sample; approximately 80% occur only once, and 1.8% lies in the top ten. The starting material was CD4+ or CD8+ T cells sorted from blood, obtained in a trial of the OX40 agonist ivuxolimab. These TCRs come from an adult with an advanced solid tumor such as melanoma, head and neck, liver or kidney cancer.

This chain connects TRBV29-1 to TRBJ2-1; 8 positions match TRBD2. With V trimmed by 7 bases and J by 3 bases, 8 bases remained unmatched. Germline CDR1 reads SQVTM; CDR2 reads ANQGSEA. The CDR3 loop spans 14 amino acids. CDR3 loop: CSASGTSGYNEQFF. CDR3 DNA: TGCAGCGCCTCCGGGACTAGTGGCTACAATGAGCAGTTCTTC.

V and J are TRBV7-2 and TRBJ2-4, with D unclear. The germline V gene has CDR1 SGHTA and CDR2 FQGNSA. This CDR3 is built from 15 residues. Trimming took off 3 bases at V and 7 bases at J, with 16 bases between the two ends. CDR3 bases: TGTGCCAGCAGCTTGTCCAGCGAAAGAGCGAACATTCAGTACTTC. This encodes CASSLSSERANIQYF.

This clone was counted between two and nine times. This chain uses TRBV9 with TRBJ2-5; D call uncertain. Between the trimmed V and J ends, which lost 3 bases and 2 bases, there was a span of 11 bases. The CDR3 sequence is 14 residues long. CDR1 and CDR2 from the germline V gene are SGDLS and YYNGEE. The chain's CDR3 is CASSEGLIQETQYF. CDR3 bases: TGTGCCAGCAGCGAAGGTCTGATTCAAGAGACCCAGTACTTC. The complete variable domain, with remaining parts taken from reference TRBV9 and TRBJ2-5, reads DSGVTQTPKHLITATGQRVTLRCSPRSGDLSVYWYQQSLDQGLQFLIQYYNGEERAKGNILERFSAQQFPDLHSELNLSSLELGDSALYFCASSEGLIQETQYFGPGTRLLVL.

CDR3 residues: CASSSDRVFGYTF. CDR3 DNA: TGCGCCAGCAGCTCGGACAGGGTGTTCGGCTACACCTTC. The V call is TRBV4-3, the J call TRBJ1-2; 8 bases agree with TRBD1. This CDR3 spans 13 amino acids. Germline V gene data show CDR1 as LGHNA and CDR2 as YSLEER. V shed 5 bases and J 8 bases; nucleotides not matched to a gene: 7.

The gene calls are TRBV27 and TRBJ1-3; tentative D call: TRBD1 (5 bases). V was trimmed by 2 bases and J by 2 bases, leaving 10 bases between them. The V gene's germline CDR1 is MNHEY and CDR2 SMNVEV (reference sequence). This CDR3 has 15 amino acids. CDR3 coding DNA: TGTGCCAGCAGTTTACAGGGATTCGCTGGAAACACCATATATTTT. Amino acids: CASSLQGFAGNTIYF.